The source of this T cell receptor (beta chain) is a study of CD8 T cells in ankylosing spondylitis. Concerning this clonotype itself: What it recognizes is unknown.

TCR beta libraries were made by quantitative 5'-RACE with molecular barcodes. MiXCR was run by TCRdb on the 5' RACE reads, yielding one entry per CDR3 protein. The sample gives fewer than 450,000 distinct CDR3 sequences, 17% of which show up once; under 1.2% is in the top ten. General study results and limits: Made up of fewer than 10 highly homologous variants, a TCR beta motif appeared characteristic of ankylosing spondylitis blood. Earlier literature documents some of the motif variants in reactive arthritis synovial fluid and blood. Matched ankylosing spondylitis synovial fluid reportedly contained a significantly enriched population of disease-linked clones. Relatively scarce in peripheral blood, disease-linked clones were CD8+.

This clonotype originated in a male donor with ankylosing spondylitis. The sequencing sample was made of blood, either unsorted or a sorted T cell fraction (not recorded which).

Here the CDR3 reads CASSEGPTSTDTQYF. The CDR3 DNA follows: TGTGCCAGCAGCGAGGGACCTACTAGCACAGATACGCAGTATTTT. The chain recombines TRBV9 with TRBJ2-3; D might be TRBD1 or TRBD2, each matching 5 bases. The germline V gene has CDR1 SGDLS and CDR2 YYNGEE. The CDR3 is made up of 15 amino acids. Trimming stripped 3 bases from V and 0 bases from J, with 11 bases between.